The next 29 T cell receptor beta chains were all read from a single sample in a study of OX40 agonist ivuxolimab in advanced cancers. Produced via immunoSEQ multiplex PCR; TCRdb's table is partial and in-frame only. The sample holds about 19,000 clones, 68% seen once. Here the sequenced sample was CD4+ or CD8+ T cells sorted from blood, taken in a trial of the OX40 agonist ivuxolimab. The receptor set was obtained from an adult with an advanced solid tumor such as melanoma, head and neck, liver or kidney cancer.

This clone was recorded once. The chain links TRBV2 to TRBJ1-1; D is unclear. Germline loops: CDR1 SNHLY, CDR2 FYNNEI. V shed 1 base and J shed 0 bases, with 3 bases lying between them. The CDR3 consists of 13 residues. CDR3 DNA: TGTGCCAGCAGTGAAGTGGTGAACACTGAAGCTTTCTTT. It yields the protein CASSEVVNTEAFF.

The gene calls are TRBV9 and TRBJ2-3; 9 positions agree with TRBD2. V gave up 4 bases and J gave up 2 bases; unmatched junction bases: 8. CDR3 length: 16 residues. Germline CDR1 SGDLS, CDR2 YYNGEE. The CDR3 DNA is TGTGCCAGCAGCCCATGGGCGGGGGGGCCCACAGATACGCAGTATTTT. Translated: CASSPWAGGPTDTQYF.

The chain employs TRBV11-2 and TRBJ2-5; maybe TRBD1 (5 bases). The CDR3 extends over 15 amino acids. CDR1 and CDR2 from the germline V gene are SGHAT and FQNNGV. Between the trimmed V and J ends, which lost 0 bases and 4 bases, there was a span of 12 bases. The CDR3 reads CASSLEYRPGETQYF. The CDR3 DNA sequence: TGTGCCAGCAGCTTAGAATACAGGCCAGGAGAGACCCAGTACTTC.

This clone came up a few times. The CDR3 DNA sequence: TGCAGCGTTGAATGGGCCGAGGGTGGAAACACCATATATTTT. Encoded protein: CSVEWAEGGNTIYF. This rearrangement joins TRBV29-1 to TRBJ1-3; D is undetermined. Germline CDR1 is SQVTM and CDR2 is ANQGSEA. CDR3 size: 14 residues. Trimming shortened V by 2 bases and J by 3 bases, and 11 bases separated the two germline ends.

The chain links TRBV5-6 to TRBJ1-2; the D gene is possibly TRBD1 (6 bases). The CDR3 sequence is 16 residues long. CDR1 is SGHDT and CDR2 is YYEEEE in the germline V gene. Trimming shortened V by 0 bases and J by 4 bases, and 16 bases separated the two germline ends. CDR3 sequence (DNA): TGTGCCAGCAGCTTGGCCACCGCCGGGGGCGGCTATGGCTACACCTTC. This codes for CASSLATAGGGYGYTF.

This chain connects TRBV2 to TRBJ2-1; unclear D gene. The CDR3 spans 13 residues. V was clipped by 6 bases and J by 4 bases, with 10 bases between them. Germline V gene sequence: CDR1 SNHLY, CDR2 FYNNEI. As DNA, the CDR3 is TGTGCCAGCAGCCCAGACTTATACAATGAGCAGTTCTTC. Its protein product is CASSPDLYNEQFF.

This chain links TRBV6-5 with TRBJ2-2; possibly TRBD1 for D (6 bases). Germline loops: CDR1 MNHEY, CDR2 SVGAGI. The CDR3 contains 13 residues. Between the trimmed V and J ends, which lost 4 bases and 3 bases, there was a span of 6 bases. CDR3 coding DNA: TGTGCCAGCAGTTCAGGGGACACCGGGGAGCTGTTTTTT. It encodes CASSSGDTGELFF.

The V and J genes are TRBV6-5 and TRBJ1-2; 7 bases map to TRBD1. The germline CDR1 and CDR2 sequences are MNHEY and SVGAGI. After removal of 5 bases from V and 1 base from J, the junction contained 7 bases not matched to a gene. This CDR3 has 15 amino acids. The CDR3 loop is CASSTRDSVNYGYTF. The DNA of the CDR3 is TGTGCCAGCAGTACCCGGGACAGCGTTAACTATGGCTACACCTTC.

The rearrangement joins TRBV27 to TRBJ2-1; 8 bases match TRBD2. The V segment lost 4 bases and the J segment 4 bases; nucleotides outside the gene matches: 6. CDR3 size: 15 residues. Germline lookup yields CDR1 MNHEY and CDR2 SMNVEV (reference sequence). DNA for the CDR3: TGTGCCAGCAGTTCCGGGGGGGTATCATACAATGAGCAGTTCTTC. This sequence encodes CASSSGGVSYNEQFF.

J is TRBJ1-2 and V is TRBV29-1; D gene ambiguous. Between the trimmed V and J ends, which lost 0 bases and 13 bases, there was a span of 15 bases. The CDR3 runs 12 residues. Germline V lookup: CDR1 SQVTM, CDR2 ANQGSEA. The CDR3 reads CSVEDSNFRCTF. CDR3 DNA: TGCAGCGTTGAAGATTCCAATTTCCGGTGCACCTTC.

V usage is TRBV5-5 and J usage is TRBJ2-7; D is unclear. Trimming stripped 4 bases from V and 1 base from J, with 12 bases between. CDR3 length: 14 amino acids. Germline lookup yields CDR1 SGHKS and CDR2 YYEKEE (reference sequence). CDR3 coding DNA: TGTGCCAGCAGCCCACAAAGTAGGTCCTACGAGCAGTACTTC. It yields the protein CASSPQSRSYEQYF.

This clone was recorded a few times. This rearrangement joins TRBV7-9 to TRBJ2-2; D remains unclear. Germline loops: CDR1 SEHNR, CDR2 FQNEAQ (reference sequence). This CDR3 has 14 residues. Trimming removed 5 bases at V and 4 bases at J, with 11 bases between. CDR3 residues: CASSRYIGTGELFF. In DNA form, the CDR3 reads TGTGCCAGCAGCCGGTACATAGGCACCGGGGAGCTGTTTTTT.

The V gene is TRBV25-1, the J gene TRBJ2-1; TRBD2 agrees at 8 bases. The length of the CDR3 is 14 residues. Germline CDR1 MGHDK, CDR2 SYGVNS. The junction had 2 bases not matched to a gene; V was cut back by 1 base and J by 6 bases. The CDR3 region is CASSESRGANEQFF. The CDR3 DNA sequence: TGTGCCAGCAGTGAATCGCGGGGGGCCAATGAGCAGTTCTTC.

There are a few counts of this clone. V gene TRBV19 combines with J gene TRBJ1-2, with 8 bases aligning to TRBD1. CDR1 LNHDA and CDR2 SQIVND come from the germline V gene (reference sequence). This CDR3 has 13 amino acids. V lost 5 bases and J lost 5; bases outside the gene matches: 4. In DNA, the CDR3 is TGTGCCAGTAGTTCGACAGGGGAGTATGGCTACACCTTC. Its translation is CASSSTGEYGYTF.

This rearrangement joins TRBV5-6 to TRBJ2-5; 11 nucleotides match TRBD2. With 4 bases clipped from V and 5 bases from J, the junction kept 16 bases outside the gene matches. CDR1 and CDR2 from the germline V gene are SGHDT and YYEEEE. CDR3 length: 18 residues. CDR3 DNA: TGTGCCAGCAGCCTAGCGGCTAGCGGGGGGACATGGTTGGAGACCCAGTACTTC. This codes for CASSLAASGGTWLETQYF.

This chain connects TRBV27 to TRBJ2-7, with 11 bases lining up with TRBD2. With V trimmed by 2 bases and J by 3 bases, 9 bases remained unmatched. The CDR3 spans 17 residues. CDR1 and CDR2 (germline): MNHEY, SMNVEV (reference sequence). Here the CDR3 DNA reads TGTGCCAGCAGTTTACCACGAGGGACTAGCGGATACTACGAGCAGTACTTC. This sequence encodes CASSLPRGTSGYYEQYF.

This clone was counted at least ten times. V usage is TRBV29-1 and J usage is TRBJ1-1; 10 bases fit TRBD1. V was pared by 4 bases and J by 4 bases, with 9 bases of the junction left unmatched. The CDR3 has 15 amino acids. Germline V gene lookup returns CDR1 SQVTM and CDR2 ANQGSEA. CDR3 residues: CSVGAWTGGITEAFF. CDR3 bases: TGCAGCGTTGGGGCTTGGACAGGGGGGATCACTGAAGCTTTCTTT.

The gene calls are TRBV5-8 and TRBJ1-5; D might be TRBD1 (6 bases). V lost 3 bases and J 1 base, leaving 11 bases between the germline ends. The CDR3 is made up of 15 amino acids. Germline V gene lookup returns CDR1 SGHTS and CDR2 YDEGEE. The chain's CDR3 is CASSWGGRSNQPQHF. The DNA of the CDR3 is TGTGCCAGCAGCTGGGGGGGCAGGAGCAATCAGCCCCAGCATTTT.

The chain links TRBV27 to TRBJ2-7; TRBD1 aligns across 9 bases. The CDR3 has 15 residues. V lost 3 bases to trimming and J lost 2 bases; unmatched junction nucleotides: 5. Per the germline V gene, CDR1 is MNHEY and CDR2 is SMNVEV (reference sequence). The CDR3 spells CASSLGQGLTYEQYF. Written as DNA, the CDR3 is TGTGCCAGCAGTTTGGGACAGGGCCTAACCTACGAGCAGTACTTC.

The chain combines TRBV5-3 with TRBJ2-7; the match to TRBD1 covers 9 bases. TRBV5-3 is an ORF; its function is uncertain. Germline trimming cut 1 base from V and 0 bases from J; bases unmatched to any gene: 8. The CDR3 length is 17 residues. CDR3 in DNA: TGTGCCAGAAGCTTGACCTACAGGGGGCCCCGCTCCTACGAGCAGTACTTC. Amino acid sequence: CARSLTYRGPRSYEQYF.

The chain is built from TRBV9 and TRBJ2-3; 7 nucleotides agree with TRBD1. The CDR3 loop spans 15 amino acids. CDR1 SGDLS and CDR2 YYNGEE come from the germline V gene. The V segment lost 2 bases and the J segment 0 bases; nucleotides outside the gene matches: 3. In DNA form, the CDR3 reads TGTGCCAGCAGCGTGTGGGACAGTAGCACAGATACGCAGTATTTT. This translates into CASSVWDSSTDTQYF.

The CDR3 nucleotides read TGTGCCAGCAGCTCGCAGGGGGCTCGAGGCAAAACTGAAGCTTTCTTT. It encodes CASSSQGARGKTEAFF. The rearrangement joins TRBV7-9 to TRBJ1-1, with 8 bases matching TRBD1. Trimming at V came to 4 bases and at J to 5 bases, leaving 12 bases not matched to a gene. The CDR3 is 16 amino acids. Germline V gene lookup returns CDR1 SEHNR and CDR2 FQNEAQ (reference sequence).

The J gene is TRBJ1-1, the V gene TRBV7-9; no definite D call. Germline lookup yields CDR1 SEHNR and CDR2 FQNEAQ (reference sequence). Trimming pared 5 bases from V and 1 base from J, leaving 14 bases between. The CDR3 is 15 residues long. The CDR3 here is CASSHRGGPNTEAFF. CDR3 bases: TGTGCCAGCAGCCACCGGGGAGGACCGAACACTGAAGCTTTCTTT. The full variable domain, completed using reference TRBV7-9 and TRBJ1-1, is DTGVSQNPRHKITKRGQNVTFRCDPISEHNRLYWYRQTLGQGPEFLTYFQNEAQLEKSRLLSDRFSAERPKGSFSTLEIQRTEQGDSAMYLCASSHRGGPNTEAFFGQGTRLTVV.

CDR3 DNA sequence: TGTGCCAGCAGCCACATCGGGTACGAGCAGTACTTC. It specifies CASSHIGYEQYF. The chain couples TRBV27 to TRBJ2-5; unclear D gene. The DNA end is more similar to TRBJ2-7, so the J call may be wrong. CDR1 is MNHEY, CDR2 SMNVEV, per germline (reference sequence). The CDR3 contains 12 residues.

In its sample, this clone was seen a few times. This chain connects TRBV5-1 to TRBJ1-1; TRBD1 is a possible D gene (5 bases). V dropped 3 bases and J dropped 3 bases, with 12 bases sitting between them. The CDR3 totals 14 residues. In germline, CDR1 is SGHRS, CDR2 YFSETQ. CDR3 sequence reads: CASSSRVFDTEAFF. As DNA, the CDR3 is TGCGCCAGCAGCTCCAGGGTTTTCGACACTGAAGCTTTCTTT.

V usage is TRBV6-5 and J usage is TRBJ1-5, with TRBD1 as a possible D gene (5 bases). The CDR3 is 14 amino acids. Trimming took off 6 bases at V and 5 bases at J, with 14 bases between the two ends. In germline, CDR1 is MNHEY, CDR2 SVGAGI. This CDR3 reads CASSPRVGHQPQHF. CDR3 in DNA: TGTGCCAGCAGCCCTCGGGTGGGGCATCAGCCCCAGCATTTT.

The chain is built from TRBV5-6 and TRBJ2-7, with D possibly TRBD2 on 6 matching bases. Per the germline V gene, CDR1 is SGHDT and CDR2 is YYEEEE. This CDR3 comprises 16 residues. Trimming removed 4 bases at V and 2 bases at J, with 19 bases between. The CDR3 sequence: CASSEMTEGRTYEQYF. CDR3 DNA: TGTGCCAGCAGCGAGATGACAGAGGGGAGGACCTACGAGCAGTACTTC.

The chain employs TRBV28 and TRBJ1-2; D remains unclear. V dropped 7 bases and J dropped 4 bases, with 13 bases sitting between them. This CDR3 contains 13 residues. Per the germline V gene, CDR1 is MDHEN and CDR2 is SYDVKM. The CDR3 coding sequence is TGTGCCAGCAACCCTCTCCGGGGCTATGGCTACACCTTC. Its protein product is CASNPLRGYGYTF.

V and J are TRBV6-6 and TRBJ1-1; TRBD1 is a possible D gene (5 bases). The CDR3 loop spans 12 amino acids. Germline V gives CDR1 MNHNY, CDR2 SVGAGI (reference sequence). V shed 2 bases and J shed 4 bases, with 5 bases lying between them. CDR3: CASSYGATEAFF. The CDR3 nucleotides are TGTGCCAGCAGTTACGGGGCCACTGAAGCTTTCTTT.